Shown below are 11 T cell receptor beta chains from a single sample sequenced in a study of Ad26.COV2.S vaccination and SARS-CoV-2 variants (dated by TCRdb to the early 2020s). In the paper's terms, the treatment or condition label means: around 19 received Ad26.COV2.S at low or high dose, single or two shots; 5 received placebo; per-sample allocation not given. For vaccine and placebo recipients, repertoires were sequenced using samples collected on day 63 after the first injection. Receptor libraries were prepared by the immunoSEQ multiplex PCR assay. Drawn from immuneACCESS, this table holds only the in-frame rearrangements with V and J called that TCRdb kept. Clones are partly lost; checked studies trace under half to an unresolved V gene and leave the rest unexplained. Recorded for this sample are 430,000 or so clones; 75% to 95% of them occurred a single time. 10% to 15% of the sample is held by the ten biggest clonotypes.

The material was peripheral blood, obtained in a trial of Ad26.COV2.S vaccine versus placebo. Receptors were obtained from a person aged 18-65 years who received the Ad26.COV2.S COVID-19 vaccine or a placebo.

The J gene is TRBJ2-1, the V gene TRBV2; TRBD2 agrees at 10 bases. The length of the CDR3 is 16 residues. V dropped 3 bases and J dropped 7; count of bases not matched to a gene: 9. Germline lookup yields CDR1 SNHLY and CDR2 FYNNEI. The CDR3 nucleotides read TGTGCCAGCAGTGAGACTTTAGCGGGAGGTTTAAATGAGCAGTTCTTC. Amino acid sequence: CASSETLAGGLNEQFF.

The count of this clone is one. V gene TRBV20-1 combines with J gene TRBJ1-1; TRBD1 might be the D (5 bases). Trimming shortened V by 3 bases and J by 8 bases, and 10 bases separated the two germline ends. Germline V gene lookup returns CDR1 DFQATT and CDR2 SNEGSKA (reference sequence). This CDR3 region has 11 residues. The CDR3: CSASPGPEAFF. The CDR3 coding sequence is TGCAGTGCTAGCCCGGGACCCGAAGCTTTCTTT.

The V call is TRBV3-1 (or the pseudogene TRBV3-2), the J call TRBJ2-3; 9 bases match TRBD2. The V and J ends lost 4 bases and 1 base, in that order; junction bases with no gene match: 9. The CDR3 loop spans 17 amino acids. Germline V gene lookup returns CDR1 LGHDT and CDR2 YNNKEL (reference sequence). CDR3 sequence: CASSPPGLAIGTDTQYF. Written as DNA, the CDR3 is TGTGCCAGCAGCCCGCCGGGACTAGCTATTGGCACAGATACGCAGTATTTT.

CDR3 amino acids: CASSLSGGPYEQYF. The CDR3 DNA is TGTGCCAGTAGTCTTAGCGGCGGCCCGTACGAGCAGTACTTC. This sequence joins TRBV19 and TRBJ2-7; tentatively, D is TRBD2 (6 bases). Germline V lookup: CDR1 LNHDA, CDR2 SQIVND (reference sequence). The germline V and J ends were trimmed by 5 bases and 4 bases, with 15 bases remaining between them. The CDR3 contains 14 residues.

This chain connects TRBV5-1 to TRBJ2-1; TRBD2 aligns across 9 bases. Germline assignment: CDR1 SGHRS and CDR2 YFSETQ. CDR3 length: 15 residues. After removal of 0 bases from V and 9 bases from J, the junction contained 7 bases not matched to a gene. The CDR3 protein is CASSLDGTSSVEQFF. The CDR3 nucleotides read TGCGCCAGCAGCTTGGATGGGACTAGCAGTGTTGAGCAGTTCTTC.

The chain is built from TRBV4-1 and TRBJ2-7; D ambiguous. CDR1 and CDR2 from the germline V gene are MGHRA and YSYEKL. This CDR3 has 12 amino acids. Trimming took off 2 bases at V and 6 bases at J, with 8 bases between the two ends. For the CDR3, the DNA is TGCGCCAGCAGCCAACCCCGGGCCGAGCAGTACTTC. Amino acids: CASSQPRAEQYF.

In DNA, the CDR3 is TGCGCCAGCAGCCAAGAGACGTGGGAGACCCAGTACTTC. Translation gives CASSQETWETQYF. V and J are TRBV4-3 and TRBJ2-5; no firm D call. Trimming pared 0 bases from V and 5 bases from J, leaving 7 bases between. CDR3 size: 13 residues. Germline V CDR1 and CDR2: LGHNA, YSLEER.

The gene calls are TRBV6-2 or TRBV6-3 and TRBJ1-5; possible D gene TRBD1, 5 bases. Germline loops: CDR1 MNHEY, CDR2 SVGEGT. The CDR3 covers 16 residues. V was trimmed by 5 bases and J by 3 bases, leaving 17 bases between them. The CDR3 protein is CASSRIFDSFNQPQHF. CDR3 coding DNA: TGTGCCAGCAGTAGAATATTCGACAGCTTCAATCAGCCCCAGCATTTT.

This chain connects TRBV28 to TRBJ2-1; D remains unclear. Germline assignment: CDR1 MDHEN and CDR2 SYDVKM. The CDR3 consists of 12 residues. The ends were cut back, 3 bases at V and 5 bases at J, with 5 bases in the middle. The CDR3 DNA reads TGTGCCAGCAGTTTGATGGACAATGAGCAGTTCTTC. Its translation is CASSLMDNEQFF.

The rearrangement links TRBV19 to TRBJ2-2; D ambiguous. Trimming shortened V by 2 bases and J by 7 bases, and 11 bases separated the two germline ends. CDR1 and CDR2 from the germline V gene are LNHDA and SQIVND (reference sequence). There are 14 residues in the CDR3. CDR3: CASSIPGMGGELFF. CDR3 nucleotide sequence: TGTGCCAGTAGTATACCCGGTATGGGCGGGGAGCTGTTTTTT. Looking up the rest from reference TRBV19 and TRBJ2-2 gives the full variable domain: DGGITQSPKYLFRKEGQNVTLSCEQNLNHDAMYWYRQDPGQGLRLIYYSQIVNDFQKGDIAEGYSVSREKKESFPLTVTSAQKNPTAFYLCASSIPGMGGELFFGEGSRLTVL.

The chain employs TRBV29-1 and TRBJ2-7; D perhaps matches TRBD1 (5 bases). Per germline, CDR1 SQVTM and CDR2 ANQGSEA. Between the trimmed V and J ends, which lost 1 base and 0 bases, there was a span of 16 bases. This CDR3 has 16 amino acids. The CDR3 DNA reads TGCAGCGTTGAAGGATGGGTTGGGCAGGGCTCCTACGAGCAGTACTTC. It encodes CSVEGWVGQGSYEQYF.